This record covers a single TCR beta chain. Its antigen is not known. One end of the junction does not line up with germline, which may come from a read error. Profiling relied on immunoSEQ multiplex PCR, and the TCRdb table lists in-frame clones only, not all of them. The sample includes 10,000 or so clones, roughly half seen only once; the top ten take 35% to 45%. Germline assignment: CDR1 SSHAT and CDR2 FNYEAQ (reference sequence). The CDR3 consists of 14 residues. The data derive from a study of siplizumab effects on memory and regulatory T cells. About the study: Researchers set up mixed lymphocyte reactions in pairs, giving siplizumab at approximately 1 ug/mL or leaving out drug. Study-level findings and limits: No functional test confirmed suppression by proliferating siplizumab-culture Tregs. Memory cells seemed less diverse than naive T cells, which also seemed major contributors to the alloresponse.

Cells from the mixed lymphocyte reaction were cocultured for six to seven days at 37°C. The clonotype was recovered from a human donor in good health; the cells came from an allogeneic mixed lymphocyte reaction. Some clones in this sample may be carry-over from other donors' samples. This chain uses TRBV7-7 with TRBJ2-2; 7 bases align to TRBD2. The sequenced material came from CFSE-low (dividing) CD8+ T cells sorted from an allogeneic mixed lymphocyte reaction. The CDR3 nucleotides read TGTGCTAGCAGCTTGGGCGGGAGTACCGGGGAGCTGTTTTTT. Translating it yields CASSLGGSTGELFF.